This T cell receptor beta chain was observed in a study of T cell responses to AZD1222 COVID-19 vaccine. General observations from the study: Regions 160-218 and 743-854 held dominance among vaccine-associated CD4 TCRs, which spanned spike. Repertoire samples came only from after the peak T cell response.

Libraries were prepared by immunoSEQ multiplex PCR; TCRdb keeps only in-frame clonotypes and omits some of them. Of roughly 150,000 clones listed, about 90% are singletons. In regard to this clone: Its specificity is unknown.

CDR1 is LGHNA and CDR2 is YSLEER in the germline V gene. V dropped 1 base and J dropped 2 bases, with 13 bases sitting between them. This CDR3 has 16 residues. The clonotype comes from an adult in good health. Sequenced here: peripheral blood, sampled on day 0 of AZD1222 vaccination. V and J are TRBV4-3 and TRBJ2-3, with D unresolved. CDR3 DNA: TGCGCCAGCAGCCAAGGGAAAGGGTGGGACACAGATACGCAGTATTTT. Protein product: CASSQGKGWDTDTQYF.